This note documents a single TCR beta chain sequence. This specimen belongs to a study of blood T cell repertoires in COVID-19. For the study at large: COVID-19 samples from acute and convalescent phases originated in the United States, Italy and Spain.

This CDR3 is 17 amino acids long. The germline V gene has CDR1 MNHEY and CDR2 SMNVEV (reference sequence). Trimming at V came to 4 bases and at J to 4 bases, leaving 14 bases not matched to a gene. TCRdb keeps only in-frame clones here, not all; method: immunoSEQ multiplex PCR. The sample has roughly 250,000 clones; 83% are singletons. Material: PBMCs or T cells enriched from blood (not recorded which). The chain employs TRBV27 and TRBJ1-2; 8 bases agree with TRBD1. This TCR was recovered from a woman aged 40 to 50 who had been exposed to COVID-19. CDR3 protein: CASSSPGQVVLSYGYTF. The CDR3 DNA sequence: TGTGCCAGCAGTTCTCCGGGACAGGTCGTTCTGAGCTATGGCTACACCTTC.